This TCR beta chain comes out of a study of shared clonotypes between healthy human individuals. The genomic DNA of each subset was split evenly across several immunoSEQ plates. Some clones are missing from TCRdb's copy, which holds only in-frame ones; the method was immunoSEQ multiplex PCR. The data show about 680,000 clones, 92% seen once. The naive CD8 fraction comprised CD45RO-negative cells positively selected for CCR7 and excluded terminally differentiated effector memory CD45RA+ cells. The sequence was obtained from a young man in good health. The sequenced material came from naive CD8+ T cells sorted from blood.

CDR3 DNA sequence: TGTGCCAGTCGAGGGACAGGTACCTACGAGCAGTACTTC. This codes for CASRGTGTYEQYF. The chain links TRBV19 to TRBJ2-7; 8 bases align to TRBD1. This CDR3 contains 13 residues. Losses at the gene ends were 8 bases for V and 2 bases for J; bases not matched to a gene: 5. The germline V gene encodes CDR1 LNHDA and CDR2 SQIVND (reference sequence).